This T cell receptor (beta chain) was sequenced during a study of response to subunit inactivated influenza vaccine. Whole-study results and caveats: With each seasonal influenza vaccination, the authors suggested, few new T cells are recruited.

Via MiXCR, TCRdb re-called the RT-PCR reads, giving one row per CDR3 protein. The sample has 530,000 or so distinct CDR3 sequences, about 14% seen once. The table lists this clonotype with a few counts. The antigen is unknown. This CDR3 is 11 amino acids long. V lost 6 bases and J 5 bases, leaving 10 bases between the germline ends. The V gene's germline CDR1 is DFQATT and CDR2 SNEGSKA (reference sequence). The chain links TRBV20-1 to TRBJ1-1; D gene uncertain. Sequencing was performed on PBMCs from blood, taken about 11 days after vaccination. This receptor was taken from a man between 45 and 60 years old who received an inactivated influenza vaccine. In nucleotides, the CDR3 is TGCAGTGCCCCGATTAGTACTGAAGCTTTCTTT. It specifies CSAPISTEAFF.